The 12 T cell receptor beta chains given below trace back to one sample, sequenced in a study of T cell responses to AZD1222 COVID-19 vaccine. TCRdb keeps only in-frame clones here, not all; method: immunoSEQ multiplex PCR. The repertoire holds 40,000 to 60,000 clones, 80% to 90% seen once, with approximately 7% in the top ten. Specimen: peripheral blood, collected 28 days after the second AZD1222 dose. The source of these receptors is an adult who received the AZD1222 COVID-19 vaccine.

The J gene is TRBJ1-1, the V gene TRBV29-1; 7 nucleotides line up with TRBD1. Germline V gene data show CDR1 as SQVTM and CDR2 as ANQGSEA. J gave up 8 bases and V 3 bases, and 12 bases lay outside the gene matches. The length of the CDR3 is 14 residues. In DNA form, the CDR3 reads TGCAGCGTTGACTCGACAGGGCGGGCTCCCGAAGCTTTCTTT. Encoded protein: CSVDSTGRAPEAFF.

The J gene is TRBJ1-5, the V gene TRBV29-1; the D gene is possibly TRBD1 (5 bases). CDR3 length: 12 residues. Trimming pared 4 bases from V and 8 bases from J, leaving 12 bases between. The germline CDR1 and CDR2 sequences are SQVTM and ANQGSEA. The CDR3 DNA follows: TGCAGCGTTGGGGACGGCTGGGAGCCCCAGCATTTT. Translating it yields CSVGDGWEPQHF.

V usage is TRBV5-4 and J usage is TRBJ2-7; 10 nucleotides align to TRBD1. CDR1 SGHNT and CDR2 YYREEE come from the germline V gene (reference sequence). The length of the CDR3 is 15 residues. V trimming: 4 bases; J trimming: 7 bases; junction bases outside the gene matches: 11. In DNA, the CDR3 is TGTGCCAGCAGCCGACAGGGGGCACAACTAAAGGAGCAGTACTTC. This sequence encodes CASSRQGAQLKEQYF.

The CDR3 DNA reads TGCGCCAGCAGTGAGATTTGGAGCTCCTACAATGAGCAGTTCTTC. It is translated as CASSEIWSSYNEQFF. This chain joins TRBV10-2 and TRBJ2-1; D remains unclear. V was pared by 2 bases and J by 0 bases, with 8 bases between. This CDR3 has 15 residues. Germline CDR1 is WSHSY and CDR2 is SAAADI.

The chain links TRBV5-1 to TRBJ2-2; no clear D gene. This CDR3 is built from 14 residues. V was trimmed by 0 bases and J by 6 bases, leaving 9 bases between them. Germline CDR1 and CDR2: SGHRS and YFSETQ. Here the CDR3 DNA reads TGCGCCAGCAGCTTGGCCGTGGGCCCCGGGGAGCTGTTTTTT. Translating gives CASSLAVGPGELFF. Full variable domain (remainder filled in from reference TRBV5-1 and TRBJ2-2): KAGVTQTPRYLIKTRGQQVTLSCSPISGHRSVSWYQQTPGQGLQFLFEYFSETQRNKGNFPGRFSGRQFSNSRSEMNVSTLELGDSALYLCASSLAVGPGELFFGEGSRLTVL.

This sequence joins TRBV24-1 and TRBJ2-7, with TRBD1 matching 7 bases. The CDR3 runs to 15 residues. Germline V gene data show CDR1 as KGHDR and CDR2 as SFDVKD. With 4 bases clipped from V and 0 bases from J, the junction kept 5 bases outside the gene matches. The CDR3 sequence: CATSDPGQPSYEQYF. CDR3 DNA sequence: TGTGCCACCAGTGACCCGGGACAGCCCTCCTACGAGCAGTACTTC.

This clone was observed a few times. The genes are TRBV5-1 and TRBJ1-5; no clear D. The germline V gene has CDR1 SGHRS and CDR2 YFSETQ. Trimming removed 0 bases at V and 0 bases at J, with 7 bases between. This CDR3 region has 15 residues. CDR3 in DNA: TGCGCCAGCAGCTTGGGGCAGACTAGCAATCAGCCCCAGCATTTT. Residues: CASSLGQTSNQPQHF.

The chain recombines TRBV3-1 (or the pseudogene TRBV3-2) with TRBJ1-5; weak D call: TRBD1 (6 bases). The CDR3 length is 15 residues. Trimming shortened V by 4 bases and J by 4 bases, and 14 bases separated the two germline ends. CDR1 LGHDT and CDR2 YNNKEL come from the germline V gene (reference sequence). The CDR3 region is CASSPRTAGNQPQHF. Written as DNA, the CDR3 is TGTGCCAGCAGCCCCCGGACAGCAGGAAATCAGCCCCAGCATTTT.

This clone showed up just a few times. The chain carries TRBV6-2 or TRBV6-3 and TRBJ2-4; D is tentatively TRBD1 or TRBD2 (6 bases each). There are 21 residues in the CDR3. V was trimmed by 0 bases and J by 6 bases, leaving 30 bases between them. Per the germline V gene, CDR1 is MNHEY and CDR2 is SVGEGT. CDR3 in DNA: TGTGCCAGCAGTTACTCGAATTCCCTAGCACAGGGAGGAGTGATGGGAAACATTCAGTACTTC. This gives the protein CASSYSNSLAQGGVMGNIQYF.

The V call is TRBV6-1, the J call TRBJ1-2, with D unclear. Per germline, CDR1 MNHNS and CDR2 SASEGT. Trimming removed 3 bases from V and 4 bases from J, with 6 bases in between. There are 12 residues in the CDR3. For the CDR3, the DNA is TGTGCCAGCAGTGACAGTCCCTATGGCTACACCTTC. Amino acids: CASSDSPYGYTF.

This sequence joins TRBV19 and TRBJ1-3; D unclear. The CDR3 has 13 amino acids. Germline lookup yields CDR1 LNHDA and CDR2 SQIVND (reference sequence). V lost 6 bases and J 15 bases, leaving 21 bases between the germline ends. The CDR3 DNA sequence: TGTGCCAGTAGCGGACCCGGACCCAACCCCGAATATTTT. It codes for CASSGPGPNPEYF.

The chain uses TRBV7-2 and TRBJ2-1, with 11 bases lining up with TRBD2. Unmatched junction bases numbered 5, after V lost 5 bases and J lost 2 bases. Per germline, CDR1 SGHTA and CDR2 FQGNSA. The CDR3 is made up of 16 amino acids. The CDR3 spells CASSPNSGRAYNEQFF. In DNA form, the CDR3 reads TGTGCCAGCAGCCCCAATAGCGGGAGGGCCTACAATGAGCAGTTCTTC.